A single sample gave rise to the 28 T cell receptor beta chains below, sequenced in a study of CD8+CD57+ T cells in acquired aplastic anemia. CDR3 and TCR beta VDJ profiling relied on genomic DNA as the template. TCRdb redid the calling of the reads with MiXCR, one entry per CDR3 protein. The table has approximately 70,000 distinct CDR3 sequences, about 56% seen once. The sample comprised sorted CD4+, CD8+, or CD8+CD57+ T cells (not recorded which) from PBMCs. The source is a human donor in good health, serving as a control.

Many counts were recorded for this clonotype. The V call is TRBV30, the J call TRBJ1-2, with a tentative D call TRBD1 (5 bases). CDR1 is GTSNPN and CDR2 is SVGIG in the germline V gene (reference sequence). CDR3 length equals 15 residues. With 0 bases removed from V and 2 bases from J, the gap between germline ends came to 13 bases. CDR3: CAWSVGEGTNYGYTF. CDR3 nucleotide sequence: TGTGCCTGGAGTGTAGGGGAGGGGACCAACTATGGCTACACCTTC.

This clonotype is classed as medium-sized. The V call is TRBV2, the J call TRBJ2-5; 7 bases agree with TRBD1. This CDR3 has 13 amino acids. Trimming at V came to 9 bases and at J to 4 bases, leaving 8 bases not matched to a gene. Germline V gene lookup returns CDR1 SNHLY and CDR2 FYNNEI. The CDR3, as DNA: TGTGCCAGAAGACAGGGCCTGAGAGAGACCCAGTACTTC. Protein product: CARRQGLRETQYF.

Remarks on this clonotype: A read error may explain this, as a much larger clone is one base away. This sequence joins TRBV6-1 and TRBJ1-5; 10 bases fit TRBD1. CDR3 length equals 15 residues. CDR1 MNHNS and CDR2 SASEGT come from the germline V gene. The CDR3 spells CASSTEDRGIQPQRF. In DNA, the CDR3 is TGTGCCAGCAGTACGGAGGACAGGGGGATCCAGCCCCAGCGTTTT.

The V call is TRBV10-2, the J call TRBJ1-1; D call uncertain. This CDR3 region has 14 residues. V gave up 6 bases and J gave up 5 bases, with 16 bases separating them. Germline-derived CDR1 and CDR2 are WSHSY and SAAADI. CDR3 in amino acids: CASSPALTGTEAFF. As DNA, the CDR3 is TGCGCCAGCAGCCCCGCCCTAACGGGGACTGAAGCTTTCTTT.

The gene calls are TRBV19 and TRBJ2-5, with D tentatively TRBD1 (6 bases). Germline lookup yields CDR1 LNHDA and CDR2 SQIVND (reference sequence). V dropped 3 bases and J dropped 2 bases, with 13 bases sitting between them. This CDR3 is built from 15 residues. The CDR3 loop reads CASSINRVTQETQYF. The DNA of the CDR3 is TGTGCCAGTAGTATCAACAGGGTAACACAAGAGACCCAGTACTTC. Drawing the rest from reference TRBV19 and TRBJ2-5, the complete variable domain is DGGITQSPKYLFRKEGQNVTLSCEQNLNHDAMYWYRQDPGQGLRLIYYSQIVNDFQKGDIAEGYSVSREKKESFPLTVTSAQKNPTAFYLCASSINRVTQETQYFGPGTRLLVL.

V is TRBV25-1 and J is TRBJ1-2, with unresolved D. The CDR3 contains 14 residues. Deletions cut 5 bases from V and 8 bases from J, with 18 bases between. From germline, CDR1 is MGHDK and CDR2 SYGVNS. CDR3 protein: CASSTPGGFWGYTF. CDR3 nucleotide sequence: TGTGCCAGCAGTACCCCCGGAGGGTTCTGGGGCTACACCTTC.

This clonotype has just a few counts. The chain employs TRBV5-1 and TRBJ1-5; D is undetermined. CDR1 and CDR2 from the germline V gene are SGHRS and YFSETQ. This CDR3 region has 13 residues. Trimming shortened V by 7 bases and J by 10 bases, and 18 bases separated the two germline ends. The CDR3, as DNA: TGCGCCAGCTCCGGGATAGAGGACGCTCCCCAGCATTTT. It yields the protein CASSGIEDAPQHF.

V gene TRBV2 combines with J gene TRBJ2-2, with D hard to call. The CDR3 contains 14 residues. The germline gives CDR1 SNHLY, CDR2 FYNNEI. V was pared by 5 bases and J by 4 bases, with 11 bases between. The CDR3 loop reads CASSPAPITGELFF. CDR3 DNA: TGTGCCAGCAGTCCAGCTCCCATCACCGGGGAGCTGTTTTTT.

The V gene is TRBV5-1, the J gene TRBJ2-1, with 7 bases lining up with TRBD1. J was trimmed by 8 bases and V by 1 base; bases with no gene match: 6. The germline CDR1 and CDR2 sequences are SGHRS and YFSETQ. The CDR3 extends over 14 amino acids. The CDR3 reads CASSLTNRGHEQFF. CDR3 nucleotides: TGCGCCAGCAGCTTGACCAACAGGGGCCATGAGCAGTTCTTC.

V gene TRBV27 combines with J gene TRBJ1-5, with 9 nucleotides matching TRBD1. The V segment lost 10 bases and the J segment 4 bases; nucleotides outside the gene matches: 17. The CDR3 runs to 17 residues. Germline CDR1 reads MNHEY; CDR2 reads SMNVEV (reference sequence). The CDR3 DNA reads as TGTGCCACCGATTTATCACCGGGACAGGGATGGAATCAGCCCCAGCATTTT. Protein sequence: CATDLSPGQGWNQPQHF.

The chain employs TRBV24-1 and TRBJ1-2; D is undetermined. Germline V gene lookup returns CDR1 KGHDR and CDR2 SFDVKD. The CDR3 is 14 residues long. V lost 3 bases, J lost 2 bases, and 9 bases lay in between. Here the CDR3 reads CATSDTSGNYGYTF. CDR3 in DNA: TGTGCCACCAGTGATACTAGCGGGAACTATGGCTACACCTTC.

The chain is built from TRBV24-1 and TRBJ1-2; D may be TRBD1 (5 bases). This CDR3 is 14 amino acids long. V dropped 6 bases and J dropped 6 bases, with 16 bases sitting between them. Germline lookup yields CDR1 KGHDR and CDR2 SFDVKD. CDR3 in DNA: TGTGCCACCAGTCAGGGAGGGCATAGCAATGGCTACACCTTC. Translating gives CATSQGGHSNGYTF.

The chain carries TRBV5-4 and TRBJ2-3; TRBD2 agrees at 13 bases. J was trimmed by 4 bases and V by 2 bases; bases with no gene match: 4. The germline V gene has CDR1 SGHNT and CDR2 YYREEE (reference sequence). The length of the CDR3 is 16 residues. The CDR3 region is CASSLGLAGAPDTQYF. CDR3 sequence (DNA): TGTGCCAGCAGCTTAGGACTAGCGGGAGCCCCAGATACGCAGTATTTT.

This clonotype was detected ten times or more. The J gene is TRBJ1-2, the V gene TRBV7-2; D not certain. V was clipped by 1 base and J by 4 bases, with 10 bases between them. This CDR3 is built from 14 residues. Germline CDR1 and CDR2: SGHTA and FQGNSA. The CDR3 spells CASSLEPGIYGYTF. The CDR3 nucleotides are TGTGCCAGCAGCTTAGAGCCAGGCATCTATGGCTACACCTTC.

The chain has TRBV2 and TRBJ2-3; TRBD2 aligns across 11 bases. Germline V gives CDR1 SNHLY, CDR2 FYNNEI. The V segment lost 3 bases and the J segment 2 bases; nucleotides outside the gene matches: 19. This CDR3 spans 21 amino acids. The CDR3 DNA is TGTGCCAGCAGTGATCCGGCGGATAGCGGGAGGGGTTCCCCCAACACAGATACGCAGTATTTT. Translated, it gives CASSDPADSGRGSPNTDTQYF.

The V call is TRBV28, the J call TRBJ1-1; D is perhaps TRBD1 (6 bases). There are 15 residues in the CDR3. CDR1 MDHEN and CDR2 SYDVKM come from the germline V gene. The ends were cut back, 1 base at V and 11 bases at J, with 20 bases in the middle. The CDR3 is CASSLFVGREGGAFF. CDR3 bases: TGTGCCAGCAGTTTATTCGTCGGCAGGGAGGGGGGGGCTTTCTTT.

This clonotype appeared a few times. The genes are TRBV7-8 and TRBJ2-7, with 10 bases identical to TRBD1. Germline V gene sequence: CDR1 SGHVS, CDR2 FQNEAQ. The CDR3 is 14 residues long. V dropped 4 bases and J dropped 5; count of bases not matched to a gene: 5. The CDR3 DNA follows: TGTGCCAGCAGCTCGGGACAGGGGCTCAACGAGCAGTACGTC. Translation gives CASSSGQGLNEQYV.

This clonotype is a singleton in its sample. This rearrangement joins TRBV11-2 to TRBJ2-3; 12 nucleotides align to TRBD2. The CDR3 extends over 17 amino acids. CDR1 is SGHAT, CDR2 FQNNGV, per germline. V shed 4 bases and J 1 base; nucleotides not matched to a gene: 6. The DNA of the CDR3 is TGTGCCAGCAGCTCATGGACTAGCGGGATTCGCACAGATACGCAGTATTTT. Translation: CASSSWTSGIRTDTQYF.

A single count supports this clonotype. The V call is TRBV19, the J call TRBJ2-1, with D maybe TRBD2 (6 bases). CDR1 and CDR2 (germline): LNHDA, SQIVND (reference sequence). The V end lost 1 base, the J end lost 7 bases, and 14 bases lay between the germline ends. This CDR3 region has 15 residues. CDR3 nucleotide sequence: TGTGCCAGTAGTATAGGGCGGCGGGGAGGTAATGAGCAGTTCTTC. Protein: CASSIGRRGGNEQFF.

This clonotype was seen ten or more times. The rearrangement links TRBV5-4 to TRBJ2-5, with a tentative D call TRBD1 (5 bases). In germline, CDR1 is SGHNT, CDR2 YYREEE (reference sequence). The CDR3 is 16 amino acids. V shed 6 bases and J shed 5 bases, with 23 bases lying between them. The CDR3 nucleotides are TGTGCCAGCACGGTGGACAATCGAAGACCCGCGGAGACCCAGTACTTC. Protein sequence: CASTVDNRRPAETQYF.

This chain links TRBV10-3 with TRBJ2-1; the D is unclear. Trimming shortened V by 3 bases and J by 0 bases, and 6 bases separated the two germline ends. The CDR3 covers 14 residues. CDR1 is ENHRY and CDR2 is SYGVKD in the germline V gene. The CDR3 region has the DNA TGTGCCATCAGTGACCCGGGCTCCTACAATGAGCAGTTCTTC. As protein: CAISDPGSYNEQFF.

This sequence joins TRBV2 and TRBJ2-3; 7 positions agree with TRBD2. Germline loops: CDR1 SNHLY, CDR2 FYNNEI. The CDR3 loop spans 16 amino acids. Trimming took 1 base from V and 2 from J; bases not matched to a gene: 6. The CDR3 region is CASSEGSGTNTDTQYF. DNA of the CDR3: TGTGCCAGCAGTGAAGGGTCGGGGACTAACACAGATACGCAGTATTTT.

This sequence joins TRBV19 and TRBJ2-1; D gene unclear. This CDR3 is 16 amino acids long. With 3 bases removed from V and 2 bases from J, the gap between germline ends came to 14 bases. The germline V gene has CDR1 LNHDA and CDR2 SQIVND (reference sequence). The DNA of the CDR3 is TGTGCCAGTAGTATTCACCGAGACGGCACCTACAATGAGCAGTTCTTC. Residues: CASSIHRDGTYNEQFF. Drawing the rest from reference TRBV19 and TRBJ2-1, the complete variable domain is DGGITQSPKYLFRKEGQNVTLSCEQNLNHDAMYWYRQDPGQGLRLIYYSQIVNDFQKGDIAEGYSVSREKKESFPLTVTSAQKNPTAFYLCASSIHRDGTYNEQFFGPGTRLTVL.

This clonotype was seen repeatedly, ten times or more. This chain joins TRBV6-5 and TRBJ2-5, with 8 nucleotides matching TRBD2. The ends lost 6 bases at V and 3 bases at J; junction bases unmatched: 9. Per germline, CDR1 MNHEY and CDR2 SVGAGI. The CDR3 has 15 residues. The CDR3 region has the DNA TGTGCCAGCAGGCCACCGGGAGGGCCTAAAGAGACCCAGTACTTC. Amino acids: CASRPPGGPKETQYF.

This clonotype was seen ten or more times. This chain links TRBV12-3 or TRBV12-4 with TRBJ1-1; 7 bases are shared with TRBD1. J was trimmed by 5 bases and V by 5 bases; bases with no gene match: 11. The CDR3 is made up of 15 amino acids. The CDR3 DNA reads as TGTGCCAGCAGTCTTTTCGGGAGGGGACAGACTGAAGCTTTCTTT. Its translation is CASSLFGRGQTEAFF.

This rearrangement joins TRBV7-9 to TRBJ1-2; D gene ambiguous. The germline V and J ends were trimmed by 2 bases and 8 bases, with 9 bases remaining between them. This CDR3 spans 12 amino acids. Germline CDR1 SEHNR, CDR2 FQNEAQ (reference sequence). CDR3 DNA sequence: TGTGCCAGCAGCTTAAGGGATCAAGGCTACACCTTC. Its protein is CASSLRDQGYTF.

The rearrangement uses TRBV10-3 and TRBJ1-5; the match to TRBD1 covers 12 bases. The germline CDR1 and CDR2 sequences are ENHRY and SYGVKD. The ends lost 6 bases at V and 6 bases at J; junction bases unmatched: 6. The CDR3 runs 15 residues. CDR3 loop: CAIRLGQGASQPQHF. In DNA form, the CDR3 reads TGTGCCATCAGACTGGGACAGGGGGCAAGTCAGCCCCAGCATTTT.

A single count supports this clonotype. A junction end diverges from the germline sequence, so it may reflect a read error. The V call is TRBV20-1, the J call TRBJ1-1; 8 positions match TRBD1. The CDR3 has 13 amino acids. Germline V gene data show CDR1 as DFQATT and CDR2 as SNEGSKA (reference sequence). The CDR3 reads CSASGGTGSLGTF. The CDR3 region has the DNA TGCAGTGCTAGTGGGGGGACAGGTTCTCTCGGGACCTTT.